Shown below are 17 T cell receptor beta chains from a single sample sequenced in a study of cytomegalovirus exposure and HLA in healthy donors (dated by TCRdb to 2016 to 2017). The protocol used for the library was the immunoSEQ multiplex PCR assay. A mixture of 60 forward primers for TCR Vbeta segments and 13 reverse primers for TCR Jbeta segments was used in the multiplex PCR. TCRdb mirrors the immuneACCESS table, restricted to in-frame sequences. Some clones are absent from its copies; in checked studies, under half trace to an unresolved V gene, and the reason for the others is unknown. In all, the sample holds roughly 80,000 clones, and under 70% of those were seen once. The ten most abundant clones make up less than 8% of the sample. Sequencing used PBMCs. The receptor set was obtained from a woman aged 45 to 65 in good health and CMV-seropositive.

The J gene is TRBJ1-3, the V gene TRBV18, with TRBD1 as a possible D gene (5 bases). The CDR3 has 16 amino acids. Trimming removed 2 bases at V and 0 bases at J, with 11 bases between. Looked up from germline, CDR1 is KGHSH and CDR2 is LQKENI. CDR3 nucleotide sequence: TGTGCCAGCTCACCAGGCGACAGAAGCTCTGGAAACACCATATATTTT. Encoded protein: CASSPGDRSSGNTIYF.

V and J are TRBV4-1 and TRBJ2-1; D gene uncertain. V lost 1 base and J lost 7, with 8 bases in between. Germline V lookup: CDR1 MGHRA, CDR2 YSYEKL. This CDR3 comprises 13 residues. The DNA for the CDR3 is TGCGCCAGCAGCCAAGCGTCCGGGAATGAGCAGTTCTTC. This sequence encodes CASSQASGNEQFF.

In its sample, this clone was seen a few times. The CDR3 DNA follows: TGTGCCAGCAGCTTGGAGACAGGGGGGAAGACCCAGTACTTC. This gives the protein CASSLETGGKTQYF. The gene calls are TRBV7-9 and TRBJ2-5, with 9 bases aligning to TRBD1. The germline gives CDR1 SEHNR, CDR2 FQNEAQ (reference sequence). The CDR3 has 14 amino acids. The V segment lost 3 bases and the J segment 6 bases; nucleotides outside the gene matches: 5.

The chain recombines TRBV30 with TRBJ1-6, with TRBD1 identical over 7 bases. CDR1 and CDR2 from the germline V gene are GTSNPN and SVGIG (reference sequence). This CDR3 is built from 14 residues. Germline trimming cut 2 bases from V and 9 bases from J; bases unmatched to any gene: 7. The DNA for the CDR3 is TGTGCCTGGAGTACCGGGACAGTGAGTTCACCCCTCCACTTT. Translation gives CAWSTGTVSSPLHF. The variable domain in full, completed from reference TRBV30 and TRBJ1-6, reads SQTIHQWPATLVQPVGSPLSLECTVEGTSNPNLYWYRQAAGRGLQLLFYSVGIGQISSEVPQNLSASRPQDRQFILSSKKLLLSDSGFYLCAWSTGTVSSPLHFGNGTRLTVT.

This clone was seen a few times. This chain uses TRBV4-1 with TRBJ2-5; D unclear. The CDR3 consists of 14 residues. CDR1 and CDR2 from the germline V gene are MGHRA and YSYEKL. Trimming cost V 1 base and J 2 bases, with 8 bases left between them. CDR3 DNA: TGCGCCAGCAGCCAAGTCAACAAACAAGAGACCCAGTACTTC. Residues: CASSQVNKQETQYF.

The genes are TRBV6-5 and TRBJ1-1; D is unresolved. V lost 1 base and J lost 1, with 10 bases in between. CDR3 length: 15 amino acids. Germline V gene data show CDR1 as MNHEY and CDR2 as SVGAGI. The CDR3 DNA sequence: TGTGCCAGCAGTTACTATTCTGGCGGGAACACTGAAGCTTTCTTT. Residues: CASSYYSGGNTEAFF.

The gene calls are TRBV19 and TRBJ1-1, with D possibly matching TRBD1 (5 bases). CDR1 and CDR2 from the germline V gene are LNHDA and SQIVND (reference sequence). With 3 bases removed from V and 3 bases from J, the gap between germline ends came to 11 bases. The CDR3 covers 14 residues. The CDR3 sequence is CASSIGGVDTEAFF. CDR3 nucleotide sequence: TGTGCCAGTAGTATTGGAGGGGTGGACACTGAAGCTTTCTTT. The entire variable domain, with the rest obtained from reference TRBV19 and TRBJ1-1, is as follows: DGGITQSPKYLFRKEGQNVTLSCEQNLNHDAMYWYRQDPGQGLRLIYYSQIVNDFQKGDIAEGYSVSREKKESFPLTVTSAQKNPTAFYLCASSIGGVDTEAFFGQGTRLTVV.

The chain carries TRBV11-3 and TRBJ2-7, with TRBD1 matching over 7 bases. Germline CDR1 SGHNT, CDR2 YENEEA. The CDR3 is made up of 15 amino acids. With 5 bases clipped from V and 2 bases from J, the junction kept 9 bases outside the gene matches. CDR3 sequence: CASSQGTVETYEQYF. In nucleotides, the CDR3 is TGTGCCAGCAGCCAGGGGACAGTTGAAACCTACGAGCAGTACTTC.

The chain uses TRBV4-1 and TRBJ2-1; TRBD2 agrees at 13 bases. CDR1 is MGHRA, CDR2 YSYEKL, per germline. The CDR3 consists of 20 residues. With 0 bases clipped from V and 7 bases from J, the junction kept 15 bases outside the gene matches. CDR3: CASSQDLPLGLAGARNEQFF. In nucleotides, the CDR3 is TGCGCCAGCAGCCAAGATCTCCCCCTCGGACTAGCGGGGGCTCGGAATGAGCAGTTCTTC.

The V and J genes are TRBV6-5 and TRBJ1-1; D remains unclear. CDR3 length: 13 residues. Germline V gives CDR1 MNHEY, CDR2 SVGAGI. V dropped 4 bases and J dropped 4 bases, with 10 bases sitting between them. CDR3 nucleotide sequence: TGTGCCAGCAGTTCCCCAACTTCCACTGAAGCTTTCTTT. Its protein is CASSSPTSTEAFF.

The CDR3 coding sequence is TGTGCCAGCAGCCCCGGGACTAGCGGCAATGAGCAGTTCTTC. This gives the protein CASSPGTSGNEQFF. This chain uses TRBV9 with TRBJ2-1; TRBD2 agrees at 11 bases. The CDR3 runs to 14 residues. Germline CDR1 reads SGDLS; CDR2 reads YYNGEE. Trimming removed 4 bases from V and 6 bases from J; junction bases left unmatched: 3.

The chain couples TRBV6-1 to TRBJ2-3; D is ambiguous. The V end was cut by 1 base, the J end by 0 bases, with 5 bases between. The CDR3 loop spans 14 amino acids. The germline V gene encodes CDR1 MNHNS and CDR2 SASEGT. This CDR3 is CASSEVLSTDTQYF. The CDR3, as DNA: TGTGCCAGCAGTGAAGTACTTAGCACAGATACGCAGTATTTT.

The genes are TRBV7-2 and TRBJ2-1; 10 bases line up with TRBD2. Germline V gives CDR1 SGHTA, CDR2 FQGNSA. The CDR3 runs to 14 residues. Trimming cost V 5 bases and J 9 bases; bases outside gene matches: 7. The CDR3 coding sequence is TGTGCCAGCAGCAATCTAGCGGGGGAGGGTGAGCAGTTCTTC. Translation: CASSNLAGEGEQFF. Full variable domain (remainder filled in from reference TRBV7-2 and TRBJ2-1): GAGVSQSPSNKVTEKGKDVELRCDPISGHTALYWYRQSLGQGLEFLIYFQGNSAPDKSGLPSDRFSAERTGGSVSTLTIQRTQQEDSAVYLCASSNLAGEGEQFFGPGTRLTVL.

Of note for this clone: Mismatch with germline at one junction end may stem from a read error. The V and J genes are TRBV7-3 and TRBJ1-2, with D tentatively TRBD1 (5 bases). Germline-derived CDR1 and CDR2 are SGHTA and FQGTGA. This CDR3 region has 16 residues. The CDR3 loop reads CASSLGGADSSKGCTF. In nucleotides, the CDR3 is TGTGCCAGCAGCTTAGGCGGGGCGGACTCCTCTAAAGGCTGCACCTTC.

A few counts support this clone. The chain uses TRBV5-6 and TRBJ2-3, with 9 bases fitting TRBD2. Germline values: CDR1 SGHDT, CDR2 YYEEEE. This CDR3 contains 15 residues. Trimming took 0 bases from V and 5 from J; bases not matched to a gene: 4. Written as DNA, the CDR3 is TGTGCCAGCAGCTTGGACGCGGGGGGGCTAGATACGCAGTATTTT. This gives the protein CASSLDAGGLDTQYF. Full variable domain (remainder filled in from reference TRBV5-6 and TRBJ2-3): DAGVTQSPTHLIKTRGQQVTLRCSPKSGHDTVSWYQQALGQGPQFIFQYYEEEERQRGNFPDRFSGHQFPNYSSELNVNALLLGDSALYLCASSLDAGGLDTQYFGPGTRLTVL.

This clone has more than one count but fewer than ten. The V and J genes are TRBV5-4 and TRBJ1-1; no firm D call. Germline V gene data show CDR1 as SGHNT and CDR2 as YYREEE (reference sequence). V gave up 0 bases and J gave up 2 bases, with 8 bases separating them. The CDR3 has 14 residues. CDR3 sequence: CASSLGVANTEAFF. The CDR3 DNA reads TGTGCCAGCAGCTTGGGAGTAGCAAACACTGAAGCTTTCTTT.

This chain joins TRBV28 and TRBJ1-2, with D possibly matching TRBD1 (5 bases). The CDR3 sequence is 12 residues long. The V and J ends lost 10 bases and 2 bases respectively, with 11 bases between them. CDR1 is MDHEN and CDR2 is SYDVKM in the germline V gene. For the CDR3, the DNA is TGTGCCACCACGGACACGAACTATGGCTACACCTTC. Encoded protein: CATTDTNYGYTF.